This T cell receptor beta chain derives from a study of identical twins. Study-wide findings and caveats: Fewer insertions characterized abundant cord blood beta clonotypes, whereas memory repertoires showed none. Analyses of zero insertions could be partly confounded by invariant MAIT and iNKT cells. Out-of-frame alpha sequences shared between twins exhibited an excess of low generation probability.

Germline loops: CDR1 DFQATT, CDR2 SNEGSKA (reference sequence). The CDR3 covers 13 residues. V was shortened by 4 bases and J by 11 bases, with 20 bases between the two germline ends. Using its own MiXCR run on the 5' RACE reads, TCRdb lists one record per CDR3 protein. The table has 1.5 million to 2 million distinct CDR3 sequences, less than 40% seen once. This clonotype appeared a single time. Its antigen is unknown. Sequencing used cord blood. The receptor's source is a newborn girl in good health. The V call is TRBV20-1, the J call TRBJ2-5; TRBD2 is a possible D gene (6 bases). CDR3 DNA: TGCAGTGCTATCCCAAGGACTACCAATGAGCAGTACTTC. It yields the protein CSAIPRTTNEQYF.